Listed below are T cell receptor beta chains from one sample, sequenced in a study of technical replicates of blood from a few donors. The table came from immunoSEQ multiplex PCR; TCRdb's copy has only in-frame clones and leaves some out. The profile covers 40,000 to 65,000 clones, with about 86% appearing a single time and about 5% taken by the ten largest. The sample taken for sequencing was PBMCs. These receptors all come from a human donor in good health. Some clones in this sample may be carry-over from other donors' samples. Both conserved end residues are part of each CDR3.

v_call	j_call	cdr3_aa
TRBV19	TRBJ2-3	CASSSLGGPDTQYF
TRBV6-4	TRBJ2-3	CASSLASGQTDTQYF
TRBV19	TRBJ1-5	CASRSGDWQPQHF
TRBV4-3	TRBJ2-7	CASSQDGSSYEQYF
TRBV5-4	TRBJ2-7	CASSLMGGGEQYF
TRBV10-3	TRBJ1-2	CAISEQGYGYTF
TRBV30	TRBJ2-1	CAWSPGGRIVHEQFF
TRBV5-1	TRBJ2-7	CASSLSLWGGYEQYF
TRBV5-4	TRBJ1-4	CASSLATDRGANEKLFF
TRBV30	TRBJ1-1	CAWTGGLANTEAFF
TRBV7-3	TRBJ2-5	CASSSKGGQETQYF
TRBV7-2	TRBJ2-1	CASSSGLAGEEQFF
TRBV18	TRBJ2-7	CASSPIPGEQYF
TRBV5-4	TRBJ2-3	CASSSSPLLNTQYF
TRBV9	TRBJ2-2	CASGQINTGELFF
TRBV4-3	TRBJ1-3	CASSQDRSTGNTIYF
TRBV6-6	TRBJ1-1	CASTGNLNTEAFF
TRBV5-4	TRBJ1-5	CASSLGQDNQPQHF
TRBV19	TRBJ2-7	CASKSRGAYEQYF
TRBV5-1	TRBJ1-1	CASSWGEGTEAFF
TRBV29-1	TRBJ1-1	CSVAVGPLQGEAFF
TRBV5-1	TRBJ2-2	CASSEKRTGGNTGELFF
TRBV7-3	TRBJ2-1	CASSLTGGSEQFF
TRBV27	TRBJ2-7	CASTPFSEQYF
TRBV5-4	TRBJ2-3	CASSQFTDTQYF
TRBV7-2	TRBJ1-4	CASRPTGKSNEKLFF